Listed below are T cell receptor beta chains from one sample, sequenced in a study of control samples from healthy donors and cancer patients. Profiling relied on immunoSEQ multiplex PCR, and the TCRdb table lists in-frame clones only, not all of them. The sample lists 90,000 or so clones, approximately 91% occurring once. The sample comprised PBMCs. The receptors were sampled from a woman aged 45-60 years with colorectal cancer. The CDR3 runs from the conserved cysteine through the conserved F or W. A D gene is named only where the DNA matches it firmly. For some rows the clone size is stated as once, few or many, or as a class when expanded; others skip it.

TRBV19	TRBJ1-2	14	.	.	TGTGCCAGTAGAGACGACACTGGTTACTATGGCTACACCTTC	CASRDDTGYYGYTF
TRBV6-2/TRBV6-3	TRBJ1-6	17	TRBD1	.	TGTGCCAGCAGCCTCCGACAGGGTTTTGCTTTGAATTCACCCCTCCACTTT	CASSLRQGFALNSPLHF
TRBV6-4	TRBJ2-1	16	TRBD2	once	TGTGCCAGCAGTGACTGGGCTAGCGGTCACTACAATGAGCAGTTCTTC	CASSDWASGHYNEQFF
TRBV5-5	TRBJ1-1	13	.	few	TGTGCCAGCAGCTTAAACAGAGACACTGAAGCTTTCTTT	CASSLNRDTEAFF
TRBV27	TRBJ2-3	18	TRBD2	.	TGTGCCAGCAGTCCGCGACTAGCGGGGGCCCCTCCCACAGATACGCAGTATTTT	CASSPRLAGAPPTDTQYF
TRBV10-3	TRBJ1-5	10	.	.	TGTGCCATCAGCTATCAGCCCCAGCATTTT	CAISYQPQHF
TRBV28	TRBJ1-4	13	.	.	TGTGCCACTCGGGACTCCACGAGTGAAAAACTGTTTTTT	CATRDSTSEKLFF
TRBV3-1/TRBV3-2	TRBJ1-2	13	.	.	TGTGCCAGCAGCCGGGGGAGATCCTATGGCTACACCTTC	CASSRGRSYGYTF
TRBV5-1	TRBJ1-6	15	.	few	TGCGCCAGCAGGTGGGCAGCTAACTCTAATTCACCCCTCCACTTT	CASRWAANSNSPLHF
TRBV5-8	TRBJ1-1	12	.	.	TGTGCCAGCAGCTTGGACGGTCCGAGGGCTTTCTTT	CASSLDGPRAFF
TRBV3-1/TRBV3-2	TRBJ2-6	19	TRBD1	.	TGTGCCAGCAGCCAATTGGTGGGACAGGGGGTCGTTGGGGCCAACGTCCTGACTTTC	CASSQLVGQGVVGANVLTF
TRBV6-5	TRBJ1-1	14	.	once	TGTGCCAGCAAAACGACAGGCCTTAACACTGAAGCTTTCTTT	CASKTTGLNTEAFF
TRBV18	TRBJ2-3	12	.	.	TGTGCCAGCTCCCGGGGGCAGCAATCGAAGTATTTT	CASSRGQQSKYF
TRBV3-1/TRBV3-2	TRBJ2-3	16	TRBD1	once	TGTGCCAGCAGCCAGGCCTGGGACAGTAGCACAGATACGCAGTATTTT	CASSQAWDSSTDTQYF
TRBV7-2	TRBJ1-2	13	.	.	TGTGCCAGCAGCTTAATGTCAGGGAGAGGCTACACCTTC	CASSLMSGRGYTF
TRBV19	TRBJ2-2	12	.	few	TGTGCCAGTAGTCAGACGGTCGGGGAGCTGTTTTTT	CASSQTVGELFF
TRBV6-5	TRBJ1-1	14	TRBD1	few	TGTGCCAGATTCACGGGACAGGCGGGCACTGAAGCTTTCTTT	CARFTGQAGTEAFF
TRBV6-5	TRBJ1-2	14	.	.	TGTGCCAGCAGTTACAGAAGACAGAACTATGGCTACACCTTC	CASSYRRQNYGYTF
TRBV3-1/TRBV3-2	TRBJ2-5	16	.	.	TGTGCCAGCAGCCAAGAGGGGCGGGTGGGGCAAGAGACCCAGTACTTC	CASSQEGRVGQETQYF
TRBV5-6	TRBJ1-4	16	.	once	TGTGCCAGCAGCACTTCCAGGGACCGATATAGAGAAAAACTGTTTTTT	CASSTSRDRYREKLFF
TRBV25-1	TRBJ1-2	16	TRBD1	once	TGTGCCAGCAGTGGACCCCGGGACAGGGCCTTCTATGGCTACACCTTC	CASSGPRDRAFYGYTF
TRBV7-9	TRBJ2-3	14	.	.	TGTGCCAGCAGCCTCCAGGGCAAGGGAGATACGCAGTATTTT	CASSLQGKGDTQYF
TRBV5-1	TRBJ2-5	13	.	.	TGCGCCAGCAGCTTGCGCCAGCAAGAGACCCAGTACTTC	CASSLRQQETQYF
TRBV28	TRBJ2-5	13	.	few	TGTGCCAGCAGTTTAGGTCTTCAAGAGACCCAGTACTTC	CASSLGLQETQYF
TRBV10-3	TRBJ1-2	17	.	once	TGTGCCATCAGATCAGGCCAGGGGCTTCTAGCTAACTATGGCTACACCTTC	CAIRSGQGLLANYGYTF
TRBV12-3/TRBV12-4	TRBJ1-2	13	.	.	TGTGCCAGCAGGTACAGCCACCGATATGGCTACACCTTC	CASRYSHRYGYTF
TRBV27	TRBJ1-4	13	.	.	TGTGCCAGCAGTTTCTACGGGGATGAAAAACTGTTTTTT	CASSFYGDEKLFF
TRBV28	TRBJ2-3	15	.	.	TGTGCCAGCAGTTCCTACGTAGAAGCCCTCAACACGCAGTATTTT	CASSSYVEALNTQYF
TRBV4-3	TRBJ2-2	14	.	once	TGCGCCAGCAGCCAAGAAGCGCAATTCGGGGAGCTGTTTTTT	CASSQEAQFGELFF
TRBV7-3	TRBJ2-3	15	TRBD1	.	TGTGCCAGCAGCTTAAGGGGACAGGGCACAGATACGCAGTATTTT	CASSLRGQGTDTQYF
TRBV5-1	TRBJ2-5	13	.	.	TGCGCCAGCAGCTGGGACGGCCAAGAGACCCAGTACTTC	CASSWDGQETQYF
TRBV6-5	TRBJ1-3	15	.	.	TGTGCCAGCAGTTACGACAGTAGCTCTGGAAGCACCATATATTTT	CASSYDSSSGSTIYF
TRBV25-1	TRBJ2-1	12	.	medium-sized	TGTGCCAGCAGTGGAGGTTTGGTTGAGCAGTTCTTC	CASSGGLVEQFF
TRBV6-1	TRBJ2-5	14	.	.	TGTGCCAGCAGTGAAATCTCAGACCAAGAGACCCAGTACTTC	CASSEISDQETQYF
TRBV18	TRBJ1-4	14	.	.	TGTGCCAGCTCACCACCGACAAGCAATGAAAAACTGTTTTTT	CASSPPTSNEKLFF
TRBV2	TRBJ2-2	16	TRBD2	.	TGTGCCAGCAGTGCGCTAGCGGGGGGGCTGACCGGGGAGCTGTTTTTT	CASSALAGGLTGELFF
TRBV18	TRBJ1-1	13	.	.	TGTGCCAGCTCAACCCGGGGGGGTGGTGAAGCTTTCTTT	CASSTRGGGEAFF
TRBV7-3	TRBJ2-3	16	TRBD2	.	TGTGCCAGCAGCCCGCGGCTAGCGGGGGGGCTGGATACGCAGTATTTT	CASSPRLAGGLDTQYF
TRBV10-3	TRBJ1-2	14	.	.	TGTGCCATCAGTGCGGGGGAAGGAAACTATGGCTACACCTTC	CAISAGEGNYGYTF
TRBV19	TRBJ1-2	14	.	.	TGTGCCAGTAGTCCCGGGGCGGACTACAAGGGCTACACCTTC	CASSPGADYKGYTF
TRBV6-5	TRBJ1-6	12	.	once	TGTGCCAGCAGGGTGACGACCGGGTCTATCCACTTT	CASRVTTGSIHF
TRBV19	TRBJ2-5	16	TRBD1	.	TGTGCCAGTAGTACCACAGGGGGGCTGTACCGTGAGACCCAGTACTTC	CASSTTGGLYRETQYF
TRBV14	TRBJ1-2	14	.	.	TGTGCCAGCAGCCAAGATCTGGGGAACTATGGCTACACCTTC	CASSQDLGNYGYTF
TRBV2	TRBJ2-3	15	TRBD2	.	TGTGCCAGCAGTCCGGGACTAGCGGGAACAGATACGCAGTATTTT	CASSPGLAGTDTQYF
TRBV9	TRBJ1-2	14	.	.	TGTGCCAGCAGCTCCCTGGGGAGGCACTATGGCTACACCTTC	CASSSLGRHYGYTF
TRBV5-1	TRBJ1-2	14	TRBD1	.	TGCGCCAGCAGCTTCGGGACAGCTAACTATGGCTACACCTTC	CASSFGTANYGYTF
TRBV6-5	TRBJ1-6	16	.	.	TGTGCCAGCAGTTACTCGCGGCAGGCGATCAATTCACCCCTCCACTTT	CASSYSRQAINSPLHF
TRBV7-8	TRBJ2-5	15	.	.	TGTGCCAGCAGCTTAGCGGGACGGGGGTGGAAGACCCAGTACTTC	CASSLAGRGWKTQYF